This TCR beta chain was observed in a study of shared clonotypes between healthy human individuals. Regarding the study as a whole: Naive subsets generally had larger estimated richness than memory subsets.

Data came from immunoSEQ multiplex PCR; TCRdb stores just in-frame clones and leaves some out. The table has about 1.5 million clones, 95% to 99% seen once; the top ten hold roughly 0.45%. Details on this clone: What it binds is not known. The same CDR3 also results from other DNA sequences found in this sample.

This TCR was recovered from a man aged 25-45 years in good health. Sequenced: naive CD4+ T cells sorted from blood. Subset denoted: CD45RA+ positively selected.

CDR3 amino acids: CSVLGGYEQYF. Here the CDR3 DNA reads TGCAGCGTCCTGGGGGGCTACGAGCAGTACTTC. The chain joins TRBV29-1 to TRBJ2-7, with D possibly being TRBD2 (6 bases). CDR3 length: 11 residues. Trimming pared 6 bases from V and 3 bases from J, leaving 9 bases between. The germline gives CDR1 SQVTM, CDR2 ANQGSEA.